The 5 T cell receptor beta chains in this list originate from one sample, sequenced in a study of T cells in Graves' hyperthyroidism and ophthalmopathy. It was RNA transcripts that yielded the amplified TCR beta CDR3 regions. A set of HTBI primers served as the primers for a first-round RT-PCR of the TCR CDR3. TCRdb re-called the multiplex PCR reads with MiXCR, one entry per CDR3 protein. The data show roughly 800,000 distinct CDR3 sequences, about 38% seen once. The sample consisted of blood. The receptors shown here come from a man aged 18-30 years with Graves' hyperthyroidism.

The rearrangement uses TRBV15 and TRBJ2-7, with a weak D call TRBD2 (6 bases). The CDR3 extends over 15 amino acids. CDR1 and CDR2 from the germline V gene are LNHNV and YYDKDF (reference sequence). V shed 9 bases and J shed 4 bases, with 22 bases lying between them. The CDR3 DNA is TGTGCCACTAGCGTAGAGGGAGGCATTACGTACGAGCAGTACTTC. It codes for CATSVEGGITYEQYF.

CDR3 DNA sequence: TGTGCCAGCAGTTACTCCCGAAGCGGAGACTACGAGCAGTACTTC. Protein product: CASSYSRSGDYEQYF. V gene TRBV6-2 or TRBV6-3 combines with J gene TRBJ2-7; TRBD2 is a possible D gene (5 bases). The ends were cut back, 0 bases at V and 3 bases at J, with 12 bases in the middle. Germline-derived CDR1 and CDR2 are MNHEY and SVGEGT. The CDR3 loop spans 15 amino acids.

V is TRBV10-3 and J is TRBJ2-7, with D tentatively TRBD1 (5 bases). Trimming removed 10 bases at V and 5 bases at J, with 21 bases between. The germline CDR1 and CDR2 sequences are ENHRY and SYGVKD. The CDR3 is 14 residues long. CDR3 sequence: CASSSHRSWDEQYF. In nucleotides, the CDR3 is TGTGCCAGCAGCTCCCACAGGTCGTGGGACGAGCAGTACTTC.

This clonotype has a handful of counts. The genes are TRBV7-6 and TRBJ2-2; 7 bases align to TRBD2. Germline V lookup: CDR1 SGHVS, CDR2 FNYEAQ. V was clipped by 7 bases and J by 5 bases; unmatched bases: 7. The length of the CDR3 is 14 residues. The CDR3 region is CASNPSGGTGELFF. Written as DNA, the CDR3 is TGTGCCAGCAACCCGTCGGGGGGAACCGGGGAGCTGTTTTTT.

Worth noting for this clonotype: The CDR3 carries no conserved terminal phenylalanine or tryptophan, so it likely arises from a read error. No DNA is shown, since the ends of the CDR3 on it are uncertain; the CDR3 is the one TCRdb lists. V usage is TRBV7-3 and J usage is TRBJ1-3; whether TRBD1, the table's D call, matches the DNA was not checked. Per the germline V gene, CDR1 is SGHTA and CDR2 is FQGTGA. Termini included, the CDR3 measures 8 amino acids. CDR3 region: CASSPLGV.